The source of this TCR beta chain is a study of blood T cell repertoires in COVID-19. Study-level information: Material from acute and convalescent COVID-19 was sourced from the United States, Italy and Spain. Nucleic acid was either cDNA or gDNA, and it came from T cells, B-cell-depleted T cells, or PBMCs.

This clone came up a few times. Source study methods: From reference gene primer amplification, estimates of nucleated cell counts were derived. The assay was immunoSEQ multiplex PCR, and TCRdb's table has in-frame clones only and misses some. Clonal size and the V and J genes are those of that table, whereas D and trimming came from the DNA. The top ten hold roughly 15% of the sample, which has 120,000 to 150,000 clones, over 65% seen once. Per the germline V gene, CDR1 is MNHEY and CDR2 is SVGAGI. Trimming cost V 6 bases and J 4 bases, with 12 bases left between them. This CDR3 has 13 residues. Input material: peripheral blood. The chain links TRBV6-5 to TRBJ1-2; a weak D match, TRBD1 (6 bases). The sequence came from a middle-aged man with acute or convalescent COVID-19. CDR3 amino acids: CASRGGGLYGYTF. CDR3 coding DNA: TGTGCCAGCAGAGGGGGGGGGCTCTATGGCTACACCTTC.